This record looks at one T cell receptor beta chain sequence and its context. Its target antigen remains unknown. No base qualities exist here, and no much larger clone lies one base off it. Per the germline V gene (reference sequence), LNHDA is the CDR1 and SQIVND is the CDR2. Including cysteine and phenylalanine, the CDR3 has 14 amino acids. Only the CDR3 region is kept as DNA, spanning 42 bases read in frame from base 1. V is shortened by 3 bases, J by 3 bases, and the region joining them spans 11 bases. The data belong to a study of radiation and T cells in renal cell carcinoma (dated by TCRdb to 2019 to 2021). In terms of the full investigation: The samples were obtained from a clinical trial, where primary renal cell carcinomas were treated with 15 Gy stereotactic body radiation therapy and then removed by nephrectomy 4 weeks afterward. In the 53 samples combined, around 3.9 million unique CDR3 nucleotide sequences were found, encoding about 3 million unique CDR3 amino acid sequences. A total of around 53 samples underwent TCR beta sequencing, made up of roughly 26 tumors and about 27 peripheral blood samples.

In light of the paper, this sample's time point label describes: baseline pretreatment blood. The treatment or condition tag for this specimen amounts to: 15 Gy SBRT to primary tumor, nephrectomy 4 weeks later. Serial peripheral blood from radiation-treated patients was sampled at baseline, 2 weeks and 4 weeks after SBRT to track tumor-enriched clonotypes. Every patient's renal cell carcinoma showed clear cell pathology. Genomic DNA for TCR sequencing was prepared using the QIAamp DNA Blood Mini Kit (Qiagen). The analyses included only samples that passed all quality control checks. Here is what the overall study found, with its caveats: Changes in the blood repertoire were not tracked past 4 weeks after treatment. Top tumor clonotypes rose in blood from baseline to 2 weeks post-radiation, then contracted by 4 weeks, suggesting transient expansion of tumor-resident clones. With a single-armed trial design, the study had no way to address how radiation dose or scheduling affects the TCR repertoire. Because pretreatment tumor biopsies were not available, the study could not determine whether clonotypes were already present within the tumor at baseline.

TCR beta libraries were generated from genomic DNA with the immunoSEQ kit, following the manufacturer's recommendations. To prepare libraries, a first multiplex PCR with proprietary primers was run, followed by a second PCR that added unique barcodes, and a bead cleanup was done after each round. Each sample batch included a kit-provided positive control reaction and a negative control reaction. The final libraries underwent checking on an Agilent 4200 TapeStation D1000 ScreenTape, volumetric pooling, and quantification by qPCR. Sequencing was performed on an Illumina NextSeq500 using a MidOutput 150-cycle cartridge, with 156 Read1 cycles, 15 Index1 cycles, and the kit custom primers. The pooled library was loaded at approximately 1 pM, with a roughly 20% PhiX control spiked in. The original pipeline was this. Vendor-processed data were analyzed in R, and a clonotype was defined as all T cells sharing the same CDR3 nucleotide sequence. In the clone abundance analyses, frequencies were normalized to the 10,000 most abundant clones in each sample. Public T cell clones, which averaged fewer than five per sample, were removed prior to analysis. An abundance difference of at least 32-fold between compartments was the criterion for calling clonotypes tumor-enriched or baseline blood-enriched. A beta-binomial differential abundance model was applied to find clonotypes that expanded or contracted between blood time points. Similarity between tumor and blood repertoires was quantified using the Baroni-Urbani and Buser coefficient, and groups were compared with two-tailed Wilcoxon tests in R. The immuneACCESS repertoire file appears here via TCRdb, limited to in-frame rearrangements. These files lack a portion of the clones; in checked studies, under half of the deficit traces to unresolved V genes, and the cause of the others is not known. V and J calls and clone size are as listed in that table; D and trimming were resolved from the DNA. This sample holds 140,000 or so clones; approximately 90% were observed only once. The ten largest make up around 13% of the sample.

The receptor comes from a woman in her forties or fifties with renal cell carcinoma. The chain couples TRBV19 to TRBJ1-1, with a tentative D gene TRBD1 over 5 matching bases. The sequenced sample was blood, obtained from a patient whose treatment included radiotherapy and nephrectomy. Read as DNA, the sequence is TGTGCCAGTAGTATCAAATTGGGGCACACTGAAGCTTTCTTT. The translation is CASSIKLGHTEAFF.